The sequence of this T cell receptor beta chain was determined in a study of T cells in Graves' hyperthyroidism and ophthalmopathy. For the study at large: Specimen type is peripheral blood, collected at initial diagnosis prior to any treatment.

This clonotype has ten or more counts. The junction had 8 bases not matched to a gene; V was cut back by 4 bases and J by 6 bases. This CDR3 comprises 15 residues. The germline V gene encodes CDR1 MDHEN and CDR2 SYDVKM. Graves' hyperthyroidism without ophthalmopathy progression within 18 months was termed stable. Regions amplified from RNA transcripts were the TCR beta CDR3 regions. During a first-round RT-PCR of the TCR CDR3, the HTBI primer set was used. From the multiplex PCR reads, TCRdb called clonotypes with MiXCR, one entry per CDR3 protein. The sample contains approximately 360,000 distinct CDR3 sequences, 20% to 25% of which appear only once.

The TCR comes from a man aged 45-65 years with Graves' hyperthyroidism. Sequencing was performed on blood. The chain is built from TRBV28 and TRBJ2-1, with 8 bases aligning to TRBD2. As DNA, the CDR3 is TGTGCCAGCAGTTCCCCCACTAGCGGAGGCAATGAGCAGTTCTTC. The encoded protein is CASSSPTSGGNEQFF.